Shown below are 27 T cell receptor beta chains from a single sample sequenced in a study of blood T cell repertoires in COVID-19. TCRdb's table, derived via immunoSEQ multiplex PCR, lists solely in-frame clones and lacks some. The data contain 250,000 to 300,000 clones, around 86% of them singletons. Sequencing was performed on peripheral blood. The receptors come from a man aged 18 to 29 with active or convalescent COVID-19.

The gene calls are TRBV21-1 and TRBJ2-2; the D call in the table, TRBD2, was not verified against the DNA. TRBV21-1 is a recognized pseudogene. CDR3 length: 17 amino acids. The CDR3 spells CASSKAPCGGNTGELFF. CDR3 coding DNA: TGTGCCAGCAGCAAAGCGCCTTGCGGGGGGAACACCGGGGAGCTGTTTTTT.

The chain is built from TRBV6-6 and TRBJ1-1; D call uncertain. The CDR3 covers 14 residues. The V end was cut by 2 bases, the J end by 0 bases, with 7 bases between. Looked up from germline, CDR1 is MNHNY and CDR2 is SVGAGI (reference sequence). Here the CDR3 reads CASSYAGLNTEAFF. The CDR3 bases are TGTGCCAGCAGTTACGCGGGGTTGAACACTGAAGCTTTCTTT.

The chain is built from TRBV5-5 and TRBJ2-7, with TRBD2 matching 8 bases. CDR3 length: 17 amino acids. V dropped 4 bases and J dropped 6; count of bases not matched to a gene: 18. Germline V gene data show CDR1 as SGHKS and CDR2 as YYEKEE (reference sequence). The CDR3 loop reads CASSPNSGTFLFGEQYF. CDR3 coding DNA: TGTGCCAGCAGCCCGAATAGCGGGACATTCCTATTCGGCGAGCAGTACTTC.

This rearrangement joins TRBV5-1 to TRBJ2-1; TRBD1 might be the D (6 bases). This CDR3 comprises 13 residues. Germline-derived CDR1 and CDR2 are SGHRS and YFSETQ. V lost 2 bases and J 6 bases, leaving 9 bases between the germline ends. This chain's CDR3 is CASSLGQINEQFF. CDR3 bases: TGCGCCAGCAGCTTAGGACAGATCAATGAGCAGTTCTTC.

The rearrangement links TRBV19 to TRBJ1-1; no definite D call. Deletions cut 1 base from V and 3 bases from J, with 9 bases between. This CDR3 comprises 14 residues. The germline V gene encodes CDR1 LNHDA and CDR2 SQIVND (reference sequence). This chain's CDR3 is CASSIGLFDTEAFF. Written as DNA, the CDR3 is TGTGCCAGTAGTATAGGACTTTTCGACACTGAAGCTTTCTTT.

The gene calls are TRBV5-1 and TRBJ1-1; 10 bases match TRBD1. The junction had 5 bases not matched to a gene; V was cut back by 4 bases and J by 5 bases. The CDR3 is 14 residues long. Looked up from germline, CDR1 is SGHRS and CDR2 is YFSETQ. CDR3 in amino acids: CASSRGQGGTEAFF. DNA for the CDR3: TGCGCCAGCAGCCGAGGACAGGGGGGAACTGAAGCTTTCTTT.

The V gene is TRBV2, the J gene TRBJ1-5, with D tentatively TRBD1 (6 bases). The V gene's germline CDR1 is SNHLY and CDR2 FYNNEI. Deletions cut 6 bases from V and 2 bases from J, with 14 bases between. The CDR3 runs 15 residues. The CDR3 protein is CASSIQQGGNQPQHF. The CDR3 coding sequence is TGTGCCAGCAGCATACAACAGGGAGGCAATCAGCCCCAGCATTTT. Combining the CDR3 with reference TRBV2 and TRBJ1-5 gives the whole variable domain EPEVTQTPSHQVTQMGQEVILRCVPISNHLYFYWYRQILGQKVEFLVSFYNNEISEKSEIFDDQFSVERPDGSNFTLKIRSTKLEDSAMYFCASSIQQGGNQPQHFGDGTRLSIL.

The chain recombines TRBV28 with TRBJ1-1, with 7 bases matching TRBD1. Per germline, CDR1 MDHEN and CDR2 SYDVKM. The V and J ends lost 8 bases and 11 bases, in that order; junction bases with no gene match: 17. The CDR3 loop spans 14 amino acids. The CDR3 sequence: CASGQRDSWFGAFF. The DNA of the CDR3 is TGTGCCAGCGGTCAACGGGACAGTTGGTTTGGGGCTTTCTTT.

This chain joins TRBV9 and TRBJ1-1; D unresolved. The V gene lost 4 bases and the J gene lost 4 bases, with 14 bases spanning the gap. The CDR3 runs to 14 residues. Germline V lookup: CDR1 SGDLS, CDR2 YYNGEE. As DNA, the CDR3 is TGTGCCAGCAGCCCAGGTCCGGTGGGCACTGAAGCTTTCTTT. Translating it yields CASSPGPVGTEAFF.

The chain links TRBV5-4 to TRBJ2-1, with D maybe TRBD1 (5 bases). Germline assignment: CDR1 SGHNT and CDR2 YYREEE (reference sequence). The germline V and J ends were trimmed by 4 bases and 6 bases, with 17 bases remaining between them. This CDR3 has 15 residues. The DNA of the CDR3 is TGTGCCAGCAGCCTTGGAAATACAGGCGTCAATGAGCAGTTCTTC. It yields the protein CASSLGNTGVNEQFF.

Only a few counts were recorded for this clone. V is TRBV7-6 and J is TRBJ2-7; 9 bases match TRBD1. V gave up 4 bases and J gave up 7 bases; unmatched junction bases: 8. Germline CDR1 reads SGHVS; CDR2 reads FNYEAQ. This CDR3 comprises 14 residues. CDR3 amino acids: CASSSRPTGGEQYF. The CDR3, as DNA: TGTGCCAGCAGCTCTCGCCCGACAGGGGGGGAGCAGTACTTC.

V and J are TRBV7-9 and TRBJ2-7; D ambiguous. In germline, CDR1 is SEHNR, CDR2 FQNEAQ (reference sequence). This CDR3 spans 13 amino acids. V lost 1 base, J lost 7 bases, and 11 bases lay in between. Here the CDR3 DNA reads TGTGCCAGCAGCTTAGATACTACTGGGGAGCAGTACTTC. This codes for CASSLDTTGEQYF.

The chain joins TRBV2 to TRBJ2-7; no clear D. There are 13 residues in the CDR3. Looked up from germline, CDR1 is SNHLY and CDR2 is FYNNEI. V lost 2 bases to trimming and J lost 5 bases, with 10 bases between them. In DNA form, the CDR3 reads TGTGCCAGCAGTGAATGGGCAATCGACGAGCAGTACTTC. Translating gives CASSEWAIDEQYF.

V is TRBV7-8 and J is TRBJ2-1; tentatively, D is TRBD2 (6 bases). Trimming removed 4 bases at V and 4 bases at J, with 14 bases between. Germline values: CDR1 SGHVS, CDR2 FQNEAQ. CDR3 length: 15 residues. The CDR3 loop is CASSSVLGTYNEQFF. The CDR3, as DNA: TGTGCCAGCAGCTCGGTGTTGGGGACTTACAATGAGCAGTTCTTC.

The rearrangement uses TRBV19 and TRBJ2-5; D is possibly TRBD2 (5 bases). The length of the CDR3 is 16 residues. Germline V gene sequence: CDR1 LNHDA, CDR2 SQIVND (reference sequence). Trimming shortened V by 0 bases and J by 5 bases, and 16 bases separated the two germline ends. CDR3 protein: CASSIDPSEGEETQYF. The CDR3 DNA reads TGTGCCAGTAGTATAGACCCCTCCGAGGGAGAGGAGACCCAGTACTTC.

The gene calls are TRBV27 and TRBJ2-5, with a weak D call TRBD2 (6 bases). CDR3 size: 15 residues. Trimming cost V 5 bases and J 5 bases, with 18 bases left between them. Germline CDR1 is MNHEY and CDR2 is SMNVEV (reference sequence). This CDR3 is CASSRGGAWMETQYF. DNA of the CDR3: TGTGCCAGCAGTAGGGGCGGGGCTTGGATGGAGACCCAGTACTTC.

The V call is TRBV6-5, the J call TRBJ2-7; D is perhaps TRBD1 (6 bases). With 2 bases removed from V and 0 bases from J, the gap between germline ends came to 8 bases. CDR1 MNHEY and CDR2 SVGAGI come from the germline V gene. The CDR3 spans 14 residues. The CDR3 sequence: CASSYGTRSYEQYF. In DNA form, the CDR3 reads TGTGCCAGCAGTTACGGGACACGCTCCTACGAGCAGTACTTC.

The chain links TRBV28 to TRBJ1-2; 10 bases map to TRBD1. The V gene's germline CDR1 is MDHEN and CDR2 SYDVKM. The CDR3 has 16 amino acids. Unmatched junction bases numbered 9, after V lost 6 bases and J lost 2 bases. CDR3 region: CASRPPPGQGNYGYTF. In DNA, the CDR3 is TGTGCCAGCAGACCCCCGCCGGGACAGGGGAACTATGGCTACACCTTC.

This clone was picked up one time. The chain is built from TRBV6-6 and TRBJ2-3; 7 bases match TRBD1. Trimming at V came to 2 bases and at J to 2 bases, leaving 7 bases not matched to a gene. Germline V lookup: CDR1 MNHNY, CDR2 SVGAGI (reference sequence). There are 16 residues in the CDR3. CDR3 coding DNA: TGTGCCAGCAGTTACCGCCGGGACAGCATCACAGATACGCAGTATTTT. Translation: CASSYRRDSITDTQYF.

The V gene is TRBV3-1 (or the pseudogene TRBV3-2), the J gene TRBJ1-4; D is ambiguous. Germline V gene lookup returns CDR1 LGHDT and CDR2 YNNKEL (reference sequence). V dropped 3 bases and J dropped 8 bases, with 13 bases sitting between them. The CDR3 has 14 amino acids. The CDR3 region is CASSHVPLGEKLFF. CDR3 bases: TGTGCCAGCAGCCATGTACCCCTCGGGGAAAAACTGTTTTTT.

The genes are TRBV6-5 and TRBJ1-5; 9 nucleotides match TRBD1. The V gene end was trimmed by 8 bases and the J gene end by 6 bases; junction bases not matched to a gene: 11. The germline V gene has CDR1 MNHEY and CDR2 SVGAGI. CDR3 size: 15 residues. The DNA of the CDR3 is TGTGCCAGCGACTCCGGGACAGGGCGAGGTCAGCCCCAGCATTTT. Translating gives CASDSGTGRGQPQHF.

The CDR3 DNA reads TGTGCCAGTAAGTTTTCGACAGGGTCCAATCAGCCCCAGCATTTT. This sequence encodes CASKFSTGSNQPQHF. V gene TRBV27 combines with J gene TRBJ1-5; TRBD1 agrees at 7 bases. The ends lost 9 bases at V and 3 bases at J; junction bases unmatched: 11. This CDR3 is 15 amino acids long. The germline gives CDR1 MNHEY, CDR2 SMNVEV (reference sequence).

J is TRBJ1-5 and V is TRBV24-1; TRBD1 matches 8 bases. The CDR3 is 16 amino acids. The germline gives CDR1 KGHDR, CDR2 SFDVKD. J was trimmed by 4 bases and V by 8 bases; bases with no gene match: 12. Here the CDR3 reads CATNSIDRGRNQPQHF. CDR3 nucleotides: TGTGCCACCAACTCAATTGACAGGGGAAGGAATCAGCCCCAGCATTTT.

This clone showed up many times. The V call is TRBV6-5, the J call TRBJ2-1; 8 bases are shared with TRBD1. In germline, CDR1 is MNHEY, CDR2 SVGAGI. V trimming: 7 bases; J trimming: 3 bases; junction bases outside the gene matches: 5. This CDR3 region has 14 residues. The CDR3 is CASTGQGDYNEQFF. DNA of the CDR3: TGTGCCAGCACCGGACAGGGCGACTACAATGAGCAGTTCTTC.

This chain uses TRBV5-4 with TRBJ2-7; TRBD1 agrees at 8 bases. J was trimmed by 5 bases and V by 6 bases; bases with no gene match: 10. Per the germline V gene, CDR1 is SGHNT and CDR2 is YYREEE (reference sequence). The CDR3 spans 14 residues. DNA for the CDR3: TGTGCCAGCAACAAACAGGGGGTAGGCGACGAGCAGTACTTC. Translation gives CASNKQGVGDEQYF. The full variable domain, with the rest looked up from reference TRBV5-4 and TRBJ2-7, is ETGVTQSPTHLIKTRGQQVTLRCSSQSGHNTVSWYQQALGQGPQFIFQYYREEENGRGNFPPRFSGLQFPNYSSELNVNALELDDSALYLCASNKQGVGDEQYFGPGTRLTVT.

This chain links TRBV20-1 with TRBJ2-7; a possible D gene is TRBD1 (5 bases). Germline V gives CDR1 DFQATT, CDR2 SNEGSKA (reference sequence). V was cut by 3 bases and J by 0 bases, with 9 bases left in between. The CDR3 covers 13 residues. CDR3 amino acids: CSASSDSSYEQYF. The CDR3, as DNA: TGCAGTGCTAGTAGTGACAGCTCCTACGAGCAGTACTTC.

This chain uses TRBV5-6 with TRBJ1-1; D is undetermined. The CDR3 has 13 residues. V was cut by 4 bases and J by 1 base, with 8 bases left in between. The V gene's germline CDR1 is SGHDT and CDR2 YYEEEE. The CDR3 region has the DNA TGTGCCAGCAGCCTCACAGAGAACACTGAAGCTTTCTTT. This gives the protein CASSLTENTEAFF. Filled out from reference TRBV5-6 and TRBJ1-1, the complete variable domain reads DAGVTQSPTHLIKTRGQQVTLRCSPKSGHDTVSWYQQALGQGPQFIFQYYEEEERQRGNFPDRFSGHQFPNYSSELNVNALLLGDSALYLCASSLTENTEAFFGQGTRLTVV.